What follows is one T cell receptor (beta chain) and its context. In the original analysis: Reference gene primer amplification in the assay estimated nucleated cell counts. Profiled with immunoSEQ multiplex PCR; TCRdb holds only in-frame clones, not every one. V and J calls and clone size come straight from that table; D and trimming were deduced from the DNA. This table holds more than 150,000 clones, about nine tenths found once. This entry belongs to a study of blood T cell repertoires in COVID-19. At the level of the study: The study drew acute and convalescent COVID-19 samples from the United States, Italy and Spain. T cells, B-cell-depleted T cells, or PBMCs provided the cDNA or gDNA that served as material.

Sequencing input: peripheral blood. This clonotype originated in a middle-aged man with acute or convalescent COVID-19.

CDR3 coding DNA: TGTGCCCTCCAAGGGGTGGAGTCCTACGAGCAGTACTTC. Protein sequence: CALQGVESYEQYF. The V and J genes are TRBV2 and TRBJ2-7; TRBD1 is a possible D gene (5 bases). This CDR3 has 13 amino acids. Trimming pared 11 bases from V and 1 base from J, leaving 15 bases between. From germline, CDR1 is SNHLY and CDR2 FYNNEI.